The 2 T cell receptor beta chains in this list originate from one sample, sequenced in a study of CD8 T cells in ankylosing spondylitis. TCRdb used MiXCR to reprocess the 5' RACE reads, holding one entry per CDR3 protein. Found here are fewer than 250,000 distinct CDR3 sequences, around 16% of them singletons; the top ten hold about 42%. Study findings and constraints: Apparently characteristic of ankylosing spondylitis blood was a TCR beta motif (about eight highly homologous variants).

What these receptors recognize is not known. Sequenced material: blood, either unsorted or a sorted T cell fraction (not recorded which). The receptors were gathered from a male donor with ankylosing spondylitis.

In this sample, this clonotype turned up many times. The V call is TRBV12-3 or TRBV12-4, the J call TRBJ1-2, with D tentatively TRBD1 (5 bases). The CDR3 is 13 amino acids. V was trimmed by 2 bases and J by 6 bases, leaving 10 bases between them. The CDR3 region has the DNA TGTGCCAGCAGTTTAAGCAGGGTGGATGGCTACACCTTC. This encodes CASSLSRVDGYTF.

This clonotype was observed a handful of times. V is TRBV12-3 or TRBV12-4 and J is TRBJ1-4, with 8 bases aligning to TRBD1. The CDR3 is 15 residues long. J was trimmed by 7 bases and V by 5 bases; bases with no gene match: 9. This CDR3 reads CASSPYGQGGEKLFF. The CDR3 nucleotides read TGTGCCAGCAGTCCCTACGGACAGGGTGGTGAAAAACTGTTTTTT.